This T cell receptor (beta chain) came from a study of blood T cell repertoires in COVID-19 (TCRdb year 2020). As for the study more broadly: Samples from collaborators originated in the United States, Italy and Spain and spanned both the acute and convalescent phases of COVID-19. The prospective study material was composed of cDNA or gDNA derived from T cells, B-cell-depleted T cells, or PBMCs. The repertoires were released in a freely available public database intended as a resource for research on the immune response to SARS-CoV-2. Deeply sampled blood TCRbeta repertoires from subjects exposed to, actively infected with, or recovered from COVID-19 were included in the dataset. Samples came from the ongoing ImmuneRACE study (first 160 participants) plus 1,254 subjects from 6 global collaborators. Where available, HLA class I and class II types were obtained from metadata supplied by the sample provider rather than from assay-based typing. Nearly every sample came with metadata listing a de-identified subject ID, COVID-19 status, age in years and sex. Broader findings and caveats from the paper: The quantity of clinical and demographic metadata differed by source and by participant and was supplied without curation.

Collaborating institutions collected whole blood in K2EDTA tubes following their own protocols. For TCRbeta analysis, collaborators shipped samples in one of three forms: frozen whole blood, isolated PBMCs, or DNA extracted from either of those sample types. Concerning this clone: Its antigen is still unknown. Base qualities are not recorded, but no much larger clone differs from it by a single base.

Reading the germline V gene gives CDR1 SGHRS and CDR2 YFSETQ. V is shortened by 2 bases, J by 1 base, and the region joining them spans 11 bases. The CDR3, cysteine through phenylalanine, is 15 amino acids long. Kept here is only the CDR3 DNA, which spans 45 bases and is read in frame from base 1. TCRbeta CDR3 regions were amplified from genomic DNA using the immunoSEQ Assay, a bias-controlled multiplex PCR. As for the authors' bioinformatics: The number of nucleated cells in each sample was estimated from the amplification of reference gene primers within the assay. To quantify the absolute abundance of each unique TCRbeta CDR3 rearrangement, sequence reads were collapsed and filtered. For each sample, productive Simpson clonality was calculated by taking the square root of Simpson's diversity index across productive rearrangements. Sourced from immuneACCESS, this table was stored by TCRdb with only in-frame sequences that have V and J called. A share of the clones is absent; for the studies checked, an unresolved V gene accounts for under half, and the remainder has no known explanation. That table is the source of V, J and clone size, and D and trimming were worked out from the DNA. This sample is represented by roughly 92,000 clones; 65% to 85% of them were singletons. More than 25% of the sample is in the top ten clones.

Rearrangement joined TRBV5-1 to TRBJ2-3; a weak D assignment points to TRBD2 (5 bases agree). The specimen was peripheral blood. This sequence originates from a woman of 80 years or more with active or convalescent COVID-19. The CDR3 protein is CASSFIPEGTDTQYF. The nucleotide sequence is given as TGCGCCAGCAGCTTTATCCCGGAGGGCACAGATACGCAGTATTTT. Extended through the reference TRBV5-1 and TRBJ2-3 proteins, this CDR3 yields the full variable domain: KAGVTQTPRYLIKTRGQQVTLSCSPISGHRSVSWYQQTPGQGLQFLFEYFSETQRNKGNFPGRFSGRQFSNSRSEMNVSTLELGDSALYLCASSFIPEGTDTQYFGPGTRLTVL.